This TCR beta chain was found in a study of blood T cell repertoires in COVID-19. Study context: Researchers got acute and convalescent COVID-19 samples from the United States, Italy and Spain. PBMCs, B-cell-depleted T cells, or T cells provided the cDNA or gDNA that made up the material.

This clone was detected a few times. The V gene's germline CDR1 is WNHNN and CDR2 SYGVQD (reference sequence). This CDR3 comprises 13 residues. With V trimmed by 5 bases and J by 3 bases, 3 bases remained unmatched. Under the authors' procedure: The authors estimated nucleated cell counts from reference gene primer amplification. Data came from immunoSEQ multiplex PCR; TCRdb stores just in-frame clones and leaves some out. V and J calls plus clone size are reproduced from that table; the DNA served to infer D and trimming. The sample consists of about 54,000 clones, 65% to 90% of them appearing once. This clonotype was sampled from a human donor in a cohort sampled during active COVID-19. This chain joins TRBV10-1 and TRBJ2-7; TRBD1 agrees at 8 bases. The sequencing input was peripheral blood. DNA for the CDR3: TGCGCCAGCAGTCCGGACAGGGTCTACGAGCAGTACTTC. Its protein is CASSPDRVYEQYF.